This entry is about one T cell receptor beta chain. Its specificity is unknown. A read error may account for a junction end that differs from germline. Germline lookup yields CDR1 KGHSH and CDR2 LQKENI. This CDR3 comprises 14 residues. A second PCR of roughly 7 to 11 cycles used a sample-barcoded 5' primer and a J-beta primer mix. Sequencing of every sample gave 2.5 million or more CDR3-containing paired-end reads. TCRdb itself ran the 5' RACE reads through MiXCR, one entry per CDR3 protein. The data show about 590,000 distinct CDR3 sequences, approximately 30% seen once. Extraction of total RNA produced a minimum of 5.5 micrograms from each sample. The sample belongs to a study of blood T cells in healthy people across ages. Study results and limitations: Comparison with aged donors showed that long-lived donors had more naive CD4+ cells and higher diversity. Not knowing donor CMV status may have confounded expanded clonotype changes.

The TCR originated in a woman older than 75 in good health. The V gene is TRBV18, the J gene TRBJ2-3, with TRBD1 as a possible D gene (5 bases). Input material: blood. The CDR3 loop is CASSPGAVTDAQYF. The DNA for the CDR3 is TGTGCCAGCTCACCAGGGGCAGTCACAGATGCGCAGTATTTT.